This is a list of T cell receptor beta chains from one sample in a study of cytomegalovirus exposure and HLA in healthy donors. Profiling relied on immunoSEQ multiplex PCR, and the TCRdb table lists in-frame clones only, not all of them. The sample has more than 140,000 clones, roughly four fifths seen once; the top ten hold 1.5% to 2%. The source material was PBMCs. Receptors were obtained from a female donor in good health and CMV-seronegative. CDR3s leave out the opening cysteine and the closing phenylalanine or tryptophan. Each record gives: V gene, J gene, CDR3 protein.

v_call: TRBV7-9; j_call: TRBJ1-1; cdr3_aa: ASSPETGFTEAF
v_call: TRBV7-6; j_call: TRBJ2-2; cdr3_aa: ASSPFSGGMAGELF
v_call: TRBV27; j_call: TRBJ2-1; cdr3_aa: ASNPGQGLRFDEQF
v_call: TRBV7-2; j_call: TRBJ2-1; cdr3_aa: ARDGLADYNEQF
v_call: TRBV27; j_call: TRBJ2-3; cdr3_aa: ASSREGHTDTQY
v_call: TRBV9; j_call: TRBJ2-3; cdr3_aa: ASSVGDRATDTQY
v_call: TRBV5-1; j_call: TRBJ2-1; cdr3_aa: ASSAQTGVSYNEQF
v_call: TRBV5-1; j_call: TRBJ2-1; cdr3_aa: ASSLGQGARNEQF
v_call: TRBV9; j_call: TRBJ1-2; cdr3_aa: ASSADSQGPYGYT
v_call: TRBV4-1; j_call: TRBJ1-5; cdr3_aa: ASSQEPGQFRAQH
v_call: TRBV21-1; j_call: TRBJ1-6; cdr3_aa: ASSNERDRRPPLH
v_call: TRBV7-9; j_call: TRBJ2-3; cdr3_aa: ASSLGAIVTTDTQY
v_call: TRBV25-1; j_call: TRBJ2-1; cdr3_aa: ASRPTGQGVSEQF
v_call: TRBV2; j_call: TRBJ2-7; cdr3_aa: ASSSPRGSVAYEQY
v_call: TRBV5-1; j_call: TRBJ2-3; cdr3_aa: ASSSQPTSTDTQY
v_call: TRBV2; j_call: TRBJ1-1; cdr3_aa: ASSEYEVTEAF
v_call: TRBV18; j_call: TRBJ2-7; cdr3_aa: ASSPGQATSYEQY
v_call: TRBV28; j_call: TRBJ2-3; cdr3_aa: ASRAGTSGTDTQY
v_call: TRBV6-1; j_call: NA; cdr3_aa: ATSPTGKDEQY
v_call: TRBV7-3; j_call: TRBJ2-1; cdr3_aa: ASSLGLSGGDNEQF
v_call: TRBV2; j_call: TRBJ1-1; cdr3_aa: ASSTPPGVGTEAF
v_call: TRBV5-1; j_call: TRBJ2-6; cdr3_aa: ASSLVGQGTGGANVLT
v_call: TRBV28; j_call: TRBJ1-1; cdr3_aa: ASRGQGACEAF
v_call: TRBV15; j_call: TRBJ2-2; cdr3_aa: ATSRAVGTNTGELF
v_call: TRBV7-9; j_call: TRBJ1-4; cdr3_aa: ASSLWGEGEKLF
v_call: TRBV28; j_call: TRBJ2-6; cdr3_aa: ASREGGAEVSGANVLT
v_call: TRBV19; j_call: TRBJ1-2; cdr3_aa: ASSPWTDNYGYT
v_call: TRBV18; j_call: TRBJ1-2; cdr3_aa: ASSNMNYGYT